A selection of T cell receptor beta chains follows, all from one sample in a study of PD-L1 blockade in urothelial cancer. Data came from immunoSEQ multiplex PCR; TCRdb stores just in-frame clones and leaves some out. The data show tens of thousands of clones, roughly 78% seen once. The material sequenced was PBMCs, taken around atezolizumab (anti-PD-L1) treatment. Receptor source: a man between 65 and 79 years old with urothelial cancer. The conserved cysteine and the conserved F or W are not part of the CDR3 here.

cdr3_length | v_call | cdr3_aa
12 | TRBV28 | ASSLTGTGNGYT
10 | TRBV6-1 | ATGEFSTEAF
11 | TRBV28 | ASGGPSGYGYT
12 | TRBV7-9 | ASSGQGVRETQY
12 | TRBV19 | ASSISSNTGELF
15 | TRBV10-3 | AISAFRVHSEGNEQF
14 | TRBV4-2 | ASSQVSGQGLYEQY
15 | TRBV18 | ASSPQTGTSGANVLT
11 | TRBV2 | ASSRDTNTEAF
16 | TRBV28 | ASTPRGVAGQNTGELF
10 | TRBV11-2 | ASSPSSYEQY
14 | TRBV7-7 | ASSPSSTSGRETQY
12 | TRBV29-1 | STRTGAMNTEAF
17 | TRBV27 | ASTLPRDRGPPGANVLT
12 | TRBV30 | AWRSGGPNQPQH
13 | TRBV9 | ASSVAGSGYNEQF
13 | TRBV28 | ASSLLAGRLDEQY
16 | TRBV19 | ASSIAPPETGTTGELF